The next 16 T cell receptor beta chains were all read from a single sample in a study of shared clonotypes between healthy human individuals. The table came from immunoSEQ multiplex PCR; TCRdb's copy has only in-frame clones and leaves some out. Of over a million clones listed, around 98% were seen once; the top ten hold about 0.45%. The sequenced sample was naive CD4+ T cells sorted from blood. Subset noted: CD45RA+ positively selected. These receptors were taken from a man under 40 in good health.

Remarks on this clone: This same CDR3 is encoded by further DNA sequences in the sample. This chain joins TRBV11-3 and TRBJ2-1; no reliable D call. From germline, CDR1 is SGHNT and CDR2 YENEEA. Trimming left V 1 base short and J 4 bases short, with 11 bases between. The CDR3 runs to 15 residues. Here the CDR3 DNA reads TGTGCCAGCAGCTTAGGCTTGGCGGCATACAATGAGCAGTTCTTC. It codes for CASSLGLAAYNEQFF.

The V and J genes are TRBV6-5 and TRBJ2-7; D unresolved. Between the trimmed V and J ends, which lost 1 base and 2 bases, there was a span of 12 bases. Looked up from germline, CDR1 is MNHEY and CDR2 is SVGAGI. This CDR3 comprises 15 residues. The CDR3 DNA is TGTGCCAGCAGTTACTTTGGGTCAGTAGCCTACGAGCAGTACTTC. The encoded protein is CASSYFGSVAYEQYF.

V usage is TRBV28 and J usage is TRBJ2-1; D is uncertain. Germline-derived CDR1 and CDR2 are MDHEN and SYDVKM. This CDR3 spans 10 amino acids. V was pared by 5 bases and J by 7 bases, with 3 bases between. The CDR3: CASSKNEQFF. Here the CDR3 DNA reads TGTGCCAGCAGTAAGAATGAGCAGTTCTTC.

The rearrangement joins TRBV28 to TRBJ2-1, with 7 nucleotides matching TRBD2. Germline V gene sequence: CDR1 MDHEN, CDR2 SYDVKM. V lost 3 bases and J lost 6; bases outside the gene matches: 8. The CDR3 totals 15 residues. The CDR3 sequence is CASSLRSGGPNEQFF. CDR3 sequence (DNA): TGTGCCAGCAGTTTGAGGTCGGGAGGACCCAATGAGCAGTTCTTC.

The chain couples TRBV18 to TRBJ2-1; D not certain. V was cut by 3 bases and J by 8 bases, with 17 bases left in between. Germline CDR1 and CDR2: KGHSH and LQKENI. The CDR3 is made up of 15 amino acids. The CDR3 region is CASSPRTKLHDEQFF. The DNA for the CDR3 is TGTGCCAGCTCACCGAGAACCAAACTACACGATGAGCAGTTCTTC. Looking up the rest from reference TRBV18 and TRBJ2-1 gives the full variable domain: NAGVMQNPRHLVRRRGQEARLRCSPMKGHSHVYWYRQLPEEGLKFMVYLQKENIIDESGMPKERFSAEFPKEGPSILRIQQVVRGDSAAYFCASSPRTKLHDEQFFGPGTRLTVL.

The chain has TRBV4-1 and TRBJ2-3; TRBD1 might be the D (6 bases). This CDR3 comprises 16 residues. Germline V gene sequence: CDR1 MGHRA, CDR2 YSYEKL. Trimming stripped 2 bases from V and 2 bases from J, with 14 bases between. The CDR3 DNA is TGCGCCAGCAGCCAACCCCCGACAGGTTACACAGATACGCAGTATTTT. It is translated as CASSQPPTGYTDTQYF.

Notes on this clone: Other DNA sequences of this sample code for an identical CDR3. The chain couples TRBV18 to TRBJ1-4, with D unresolved. CDR1 is KGHSH and CDR2 is LQKENI in the germline V gene. Trimming shortened V by 3 bases and J by 3 bases, and 5 bases separated the two germline ends. This CDR3 spans 13 amino acids. In DNA form, the CDR3 reads TGTGCCAGCTCACCCGACGCTAATGAAAAACTGTTTTTT. Encoded protein: CASSPDANEKLFF. The full variable domain, its missing parts supplied by reference TRBV18 and TRBJ1-4, is NAGVMQNPRHLVRRRGQEARLRCSPMKGHSHVYWYRQLPEEGLKFMVYLQKENIIDESGMPKERFSAEFPKEGPSILRIQQVVRGDSAAYFCASSPDANEKLFFGSGTQLSVL.

As concerns this clone: Other nucleotide sequences in the sample specify the same CDR3. The chain combines TRBV7-2 with TRBJ2-7; D not resolved. Germline V gene data show CDR1 as SGHTA and CDR2 as FQGNSA. Trimming shortened V by 2 bases and J by 4 bases, and 6 bases separated the two germline ends. The CDR3 spans 12 residues. Here the CDR3 DNA reads TGTGCCAGCAGCTTAACACCATACGAGCAGTACTTC. Protein product: CASSLTPYEQYF.

Only one count was recorded for this clone. The chain recombines TRBV10-2 with TRBJ1-4; D remains ambiguous. CDR3 size: 14 residues. Germline V gene sequence: CDR1 WSHSY, CDR2 SAAADI. The V and J ends lost 4 bases and 8 bases respectively, with 14 bases between them. The CDR3: CASSVVWAREKLFF. CDR3 bases: TGCGCCAGCAGTGTAGTATGGGCCAGGGAAAAACTGTTTTTT.

V and J are TRBV2 and TRBJ2-5; 8 bases map to TRBD2. The junction had 2 bases not matched to a gene; V was cut back by 6 bases and J by 2 bases. The germline gives CDR1 SNHLY, CDR2 FYNNEI. The CDR3 covers 13 residues. Here the CDR3 reads CASRVAGQETQYF. The CDR3, as DNA: TGTGCCAGCAGAGTAGCGGGACAAGAGACCCAGTACTTC.

V gene TRBV28 combines with J gene TRBJ2-1; 9 bases agree with TRBD2. The germline CDR1 and CDR2 sequences are MDHEN and SYDVKM. J gave up 1 base and V 3 bases, and 16 bases lay outside the gene matches. The length of the CDR3 is 20 residues. The CDR3 DNA reads TGTGCCAGCAGTTTCGTAACCCCGGGAAGCGGGAGGCAATCCTACAATGAGCAGTTCTTC. Translation: CASSFVTPGSGRQSYNEQFF.

The chain has TRBV6-1 and TRBJ2-7; D is unclear. Germline V gene lookup returns CDR1 MNHNS and CDR2 SASEGT. V was cut by 6 bases and J by 5 bases, with 17 bases left in between. The CDR3 runs 14 residues. As DNA, the CDR3 is TGTGCCAGCAGATTTTCGAAAAACCGTGACGAGCAGTACTTC. This translates into CASRFSKNRDEQYF.

Only one count was recorded for this clone. This chain joins TRBV25-1 and TRBJ2-5, with TRBD2 matching 11 bases. The V gene end was trimmed by 3 bases and the J gene end by 5 bases; junction bases not matched to a gene: 5. CDR3 size: 15 residues. Germline CDR1 reads MGHDK; CDR2 reads SYGVNS. The CDR3 DNA is TGTGCCAGCAGTGATTCTAGCGGGAGGTCTGAGACCCAGTACTTC. It yields the protein CASSDSSGRSETQYF.

About this clone: Other DNA sequences within the sample encode an identical CDR3. The chain uses TRBV9 and TRBJ2-7, with 11 bases fitting TRBD2. The CDR3 is made up of 15 amino acids. CDR1 is SGDLS, CDR2 YYNGEE, per germline. V shed 0 bases and J 2 bases; nucleotides not matched to a gene: 1. CDR3 DNA sequence: TGTGCCAGCAGCGTAGTAGCGGGAGGGCCCTACGAGCAGTACTTC. It yields the protein CASSVVAGGPYEQYF.

The chain couples TRBV20-1 to TRBJ2-3, with D possibly being TRBD1 or TRBD2 (5 bases each). The germline gives CDR1 DFQATT, CDR2 SNEGSKA (reference sequence). The CDR3 is made up of 11 amino acids. Written as DNA, the CDR3 is TGCAGCGGGACCCTCACAGATACGCAGTATTTT. Amino acids: CSGTLTDTQYF.

The J gene is TRBJ2-3, the V gene TRBV29-1, with unresolved D. The germline V and J ends were trimmed by 7 bases and 1 base, with 9 bases remaining between them. The CDR3 length is 12 residues. The germline V gene has CDR1 SQVTM and CDR2 ANQGSEA. The CDR3 DNA follows: TGCAGCGAATCGGACGGCACAGATACGCAGTATTTT. Amino acids: CSESDGTDTQYF.